This T cell receptor beta chain was documented in a study of shared clonotypes between healthy human individuals. This clone showed up just once. Its antigen is still unknown. Study-level findings and limits: A few donors had 5% to 6.5% of their naive CD4 clonotypes in common. It was anticipated that sequencing depth would influence how many clonotypes donors shared. Against clonotypes common to all four donors, non-shared ones had lower generation probabilities.

The V gene lost 0 bases and the J gene lost 4 bases, with 12 bases spanning the gap. The CDR3 is made up of 15 amino acids. Germline V gives CDR1 MDHEN, CDR2 SYDVKM. CD8 cells regarded as naive lacked CD45RO, were positively chosen for CCR7, and omitted terminally differentiated effector memory CD45RA+ cells. None of the donors, who were healthy HIV-negative adults, had recently had acute infections or vaccinations. Assay: immunoSEQ multiplex PCR; the TCRdb copy retains only in-frame clones and omits some. The data hold hundreds of thousands of clones, with approximately 96% observed a single time. The TCR originated in a woman under 40 in good health. The chain couples TRBV28 to TRBJ1-2; the D is unclear. The sequencing input was naive CD8+ T cells sorted from blood. The CDR3: CASSLWPADFYGYTF. The CDR3 nucleotides read TGTGCCAGCAGTTTATGGCCGGCAGATTTCTATGGCTACACCTTC.